The 15 T cell receptor beta chains in this list originate from one sample, sequenced in a study of T-cell reconstitution after alpha-beta-depleted transplantation in children. Construction of the TCRbeta library involved unique molecular identifiers. TCRdb reprocessed the PCR reads with MiXCR, giving one entry per CDR3 protein. Of roughly 400,000 distinct CDR3 sequences listed, roughly 21% are singletons. The sample here was PBMCs from the stem cell graft donor, taken from the stem cell graft. The receptors shown here come from a human donor who donated a stem cell graft to a child with acute myeloid leukemia.

The CDR3 coding sequence is TGCAGTGCTAGCGGGGGGATCAAAAACATTCAGTACTTC. Residues: CSASGGIKNIQYF. The chain links TRBV20-1 to TRBJ2-4, with TRBD2 matching over 7 bases. This CDR3 is built from 13 residues. The V gene end was trimmed by 3 bases and the J gene end by 3 bases; junction bases not matched to a gene: 2. Germline-derived CDR1 and CDR2 are DFQATT and SNEGSKA (reference sequence).

The CDR3 is CASSLAAVRSGIPFGSRGQFF. CDR3 sequence (DNA): TGTGCCAGCAGTTTAGCCGCAGTTCGAAGTGGTATACCTTTCGGGTCACGGGGGCAGTTCTTC. The chain combines TRBV12-3 or TRBV12-4 with TRBJ2-1, with a tentative D call TRBD2 (5 bases). The CDR3 extends over 21 amino acids. With 0 bases removed from V and 12 bases from J, the gap between germline ends came to 36 bases.

The chain links TRBV29-1 to TRBJ2-1, with a weak D call TRBD2 (6 bases). The V end lost 6 bases, the J end lost 8 bases, and 17 bases lay between the germline ends. Per the germline V gene, CDR1 is SQVTM and CDR2 is ANQGSEA. CDR3 length: 13 amino acids. CDR3 bases: TGCAGCGTGCCGGGCCTCCGGAGGGATGAGCAGTTCTTC. Translating gives CSVPGLRRDEQFF.

Here the CDR3 reads CASTNGGHEQYF. The CDR3 nucleotides are TGCGCCAGCACCAATGGGGGGCACGAGCAGTACTTC. This chain uses TRBV5-1 with TRBJ2-7; D tentatively fits TRBD1 or TRBD2 (6 bases each). This CDR3 is built from 12 residues. V was clipped by 6 bases and J by 5 bases, with 12 bases between them. Looked up from germline, CDR1 is SGHRS and CDR2 is YFSETQ.

This clonotype was detected only a few times. The chain joins TRBV5-4 to TRBJ2-5, with D perhaps TRBD2 (6 bases). The germline V gene encodes CDR1 SGHNT and CDR2 YYREEE (reference sequence). There are 14 residues in the CDR3. Trimming took off 3 bases at V and 0 bases at J, with 9 bases between the two ends. The CDR3 spells CASSSSANQETQYF. The CDR3 DNA reads as TGTGCCAGCAGCTCTAGCGCCAACCAAGAGACCCAGTACTTC.

This clonotype occurred many times. The CDR3 nucleotides read TGCAGCGTTGAACACCTGACCGGAGAGACCCAGTACTTC. Its protein product is CSVEHLTGETQYF. J is TRBJ2-5 and V is TRBV29-1; D uncertain. V lost 2 bases, J lost 4 bases, and 11 bases lay in between. The CDR3 extends over 13 amino acids. Per germline, CDR1 SQVTM and CDR2 ANQGSEA. Variable domain in full (rest from reference TRBV29-1 and TRBJ2-5): SAVISQKPSRDICQRGTSLTIQCQVDSQVTMMFWYRQQPGQSLTLIATANQGSEATYESGFVIDKFPISRPNLTFSTLTVSNMSPEDSSIYLCSVEHLTGETQYFGPGTRLLVL.

The chain has TRBV6-4 and TRBJ1-5; unclear D gene. Per germline, CDR1 MRHNA and CDR2 SNTAGT. There are 13 residues in the CDR3. The V end was cut by 5 bases, the J end by 1 base, with 6 bases between. The CDR3 DNA reads as TGTGCCAGCAGTATGGAAAGCAATCAGCCCCAGCATTTT. This sequence encodes CASSMESNQPQHF.

The chain employs TRBV9 and TRBJ2-1, with 7 bases that match TRBD1. CDR3 length equals 12 residues. Germline V gene sequence: CDR1 SGDLS, CDR2 YYNGEE. Germline trimming cut 0 bases from V and 11 bases from J; bases unmatched to any gene: 2. The CDR3, as DNA: TGTGCCAGCAGCGTAGACAGGGGTAAGCAGTTCTTC. This gives the protein CASSVDRGKQFF.

The chain employs TRBV6-2 or TRBV6-3 and TRBJ1-2; 12 positions match TRBD1. This CDR3 comprises 18 residues. Trimming at V came to 0 bases and at J to 6 bases, leaving 11 bases not matched to a gene. CDR1 MNHEY and CDR2 SVGEGT come from the germline V gene. CDR3 DNA sequence: TGTGCCAGCAGTTACTCGACATTCCGGGACAGGGGGCGTGATGGCTACACCTTC. Protein sequence: CASSYSTFRDRGRDGYTF.

This clonotype was counted between two and nine times. The chain links TRBV24-1 to TRBJ2-7; 7 bases are shared with TRBD2. CDR1 KGHDR and CDR2 SFDVKD come from the germline V gene. There are 16 residues in the CDR3. With 4 bases clipped from V and 2 bases from J, the junction kept 10 bases outside the gene matches. The CDR3 is CATSDPGGSGTYEQYF. The CDR3 DNA is TGTGCCACCAGTGACCCGGGAGGTAGCGGCACCTACGAGCAGTACTTC.

This clonotype turned up a few times. This chain uses TRBV7-6 with TRBJ1-3, with D unclear. This CDR3 is built from 14 residues. The germline V and J ends were trimmed by 1 base and 0 bases, with 4 bases remaining between them. Germline assignment: CDR1 SGHVS and CDR2 FNYEAQ. The CDR3 DNA is TGTGCCAGCAGCTTAGAGGCCTCTGGAAACACCATATATTTT. It specifies CASSLEASGNTIYF.

This clonotype was recorded many times. The chain uses TRBV20-1 and TRBJ2-1, with D tentatively TRBD1 or TRBD2 (5 bases each). Per the germline V gene, CDR1 is DFQATT and CDR2 is SNEGSKA (reference sequence). This CDR3 region has 15 residues. V was cut by 6 bases and J by 9 bases, with 24 bases left in between. CDR3 sequence reads: CSAPTGKGFEGEQFF. The DNA of the CDR3 is TGCAGTGCCCCAACGGGAAAGGGGTTCGAGGGTGAGCAGTTCTTC.

This clonotype was detected a few times. This rearrangement joins TRBV29-1 to TRBJ2-7; D may be TRBD1 (6 bases). Germline lookup yields CDR1 SQVTM and CDR2 ANQGSEA. V gave up 3 bases and J gave up 6 bases, with 12 bases separating them. The CDR3 is 12 amino acids. The CDR3 bases are TGCAGCGTTGAGGGGGCGGTGGGCGAGCAGTACTTC. This gives the protein CSVEGAVGEQYF.

This clonotype was found once. The chain uses TRBV28 and TRBJ2-2; D ambiguous. The CDR3 spans 17 residues. Germline values: CDR1 MDHEN, CDR2 SYDVKM. Trimming shortened V by 5 bases and J by 5 bases, and 21 bases separated the two germline ends. This CDR3 is CASSLPSGVGRTGELFF. CDR3 in DNA: TGTGCCAGCAGTCTCCCCAGTGGGGTAGGTCGGACCGGGGAGCTGTTTTTT.

The rearrangement joins TRBV5-1 to TRBJ2-1; the match to TRBD1 covers 7 bases. J gave up 8 bases and V 4 bases, and 6 bases lay outside the gene matches. The CDR3 extends over 13 amino acids. Looked up from germline, CDR1 is SGHRS and CDR2 is YFSETQ. The CDR3 reads CASSLGTVYEQFF. The CDR3 coding sequence is TGCGCCAGCAGCCTGGGGACAGTCTATGAGCAGTTCTTC. Full variable domain (missing parts from reference TRBV5-1 and TRBJ2-1): KAGVTQTPRYLIKTRGQQVTLSCSPISGHRSVSWYQQTPGQGLQFLFEYFSETQRNKGNFPGRFSGRQFSNSRSEMNVSTLELGDSALYLCASSLGTVYEQFFGPGTRLTVL.